These T cell receptor beta chains were read from a single sample in a study of OX40 agonist ivuxolimab in advanced cancers. Sequencing used immunoSEQ multiplex PCR; TCRdb keeps in-frame clones, though not all of them. The sample has approximately 74,000 clones, 90% seen once. Sequencing used CD4+ or CD8+ T cells sorted from blood, obtained in a trial of the OX40 agonist ivuxolimab. The receptors were gathered from an adult with an advanced solid tumor such as melanoma, head and neck, liver or kidney cancer. The CDR3 runs from the conserved cysteine through the conserved F or W. The order of the fields is J gene, V gene, D gene, clone size, CDR3 DNA, CDR3 protein. A D gene is named only where the DNA matches it firmly. Only some rows state a clone size, as once, few, many or a class for expanded clones.

TRBJ2-6,TRBV4-2,TRBD1,-,TGTGCCAGCAGCCAAGGAACAGGACAGGGGGCCGCTGGGGCCAACGTCCTGACTTTC,CASSQGTGQGAAGANVLTF
TRBJ2-2,TRBV5-5,-,-,TGTGCCAGCAGCTGGACACCTCATGGCACCGGGGAGCTGTTTTTT,CASSWTPHGTGELFF
TRBJ2-7,TRBV6-1,TRBD1,-,TGTGCCAGCAAGTTCGGGACAGAACTCTACGAGCAGTACTTC,CASKFGTELYEQYF
TRBJ2-2,TRBV6-6,-,once,TGTGCCAGCAGTTACGGCCGGGGGAACACCGGGGAGCTGTTTTTT,CASSYGRGNTGELFF
TRBJ2-3,TRBV5-1,-,once,TGCGCCAGCATCTTGGGCCCCGGGGGCACAGATACGCAGTATTTT,CASILGPGGTDTQYF
TRBJ1-1,TRBV6-5,-,-,TGTGCCAGCGATAAGGGTGGCACTGAAGCTTTCTTT,CASDKGGTEAFF
TRBJ1-2,TRBV28,-,once,TGTGCCAGCACTCGCCAGGGGATGGGCTATGGCTACACCTTC,CASTRQGMGYGYTF
TRBJ1-1,TRBV7-3,-,-,TGTGCCAGCAGCCTGGGGTCAGGGGCCACTGAAGCTTTCTTT,CASSLGSGATEAFF
TRBJ2-5,TRBV30,TRBD1,-,TGTGCCTGGAGTGTATACGGGACAGTTGGTATTGCGGAGACCCAGTACTTC,CAWSVYGTVGIAETQYF
TRBJ2-3,TRBV7-3,-,-,TGTGCCTCTTTTCGCGGGATCAGCACAGATACGCAGTATTTT,CASFRGISTDTQYF
TRBJ1-5,TRBV19,TRBD1,few,TGTGCCAGTAACGGGGACAGGGCTCAGCCCCAGCATTTT,CASNGDRAQPQHF